This is a list of T cell receptor beta chains from one sample in a study of T cells in Graves' hyperthyroidism and ophthalmopathy. In TCRdb, the multiplex PCR reads were re-called with MiXCR into one record per CDR3 protein. The sample includes under 500,000 distinct CDR3 sequences, about 14% of them seen just once. The source material was blood. The source of these receptors is a man between 45 and 60 years old with Graves' ophthalmopathy. CDR3s include the opening cysteine and the closing phenylalanine or tryptophan.

TRBV12-3/TRBV12-4	TRBJ2-7	CASTIAGVTEQYF
TRBV28	TRBJ2-5	CASRTPGLAGRETQYF
TRBV20-1	TRBJ2-1	CSAPTTSGPANEQFF
TRBV9	TRBJ2-3	CASSVGPTTGTDTQYF
TRBV5-1	TRBJ2-5	CASRGLQETQYF
TRBV12-3/TRBV12-4	TRBJ1-5	CASSSDRAQPQHF
TRBV4-1	TRBJ2-1	CASSQDLRDNEQFF
TRBV19	TRBJ1-2	CASSPRTGGSYGYTF
TRBV20-1	TRBJ2-3	CSLGTSNRAIQYF
TRBV6-1	TRBJ1-2	CASRRQTHYGYTF
TRBV28	TRBJ2-5	CASTVPRVETQYF
TRBV20-1	TRBJ1-1	CSAQGGHREAFF
TRBV5-1	TRBJ1-2	CASSLATITGVGRYGYTF
TRBV15	TRBJ2-5	CATSRDRAQETQYF
TRBV5-1	TRBJ1-1	CASRDPKDRATMNTEAFF
TRBV5-1	TRBJ2-3	CASSSGAGRDTQYF
TRBV3-1	TRBJ1-1	CASSQDGVNTEAFF
TRBV18	TRBJ2-3	CASSPEGGPNTQYF
TRBV5-5	TRBJ2-7	CASSIGLAGPPEQYF
TRBV5-4	TRBJ2-6	CASSSSGSVSGANVLTF
TRBV9	TRBJ2-3	CASSVVGGGTDTQYF
TRBV12-3/TRBV12-4	TRBJ2-2	CASRPEGRTVELFF
TRBV5-1	TRBJ2-2	CASRSQPDSGELFF
TRBV19	TRBJ2-5	CASSPGEETQYF
TRBV6-1	TRBJ1-2	CASSEAGRVVYTF
TRBV6-1	TRBJ2-1	CASRISEFTSYNEQFF